A single sample gave rise to the 7 T cell receptor beta chains below, sequenced in a study of Graves' ophthalmopathy and Graves' hyperthyroidism. Scientists amplified the TCR beta CDR3 regions from RNA transcripts. First-round RT-PCR used HTBI primers; second-round multiplex PCR followed. One entry per CDR3 protein results from TCRdb running MiXCR on the multiplex PCR reads. Among about 640,000 distinct CDR3 sequences listed, roughly two fifths were seen once. Material: peripheral blood. The source of these receptors is an adult man with Graves' ophthalmopathy.

The rearrangement links TRBV29-1 to TRBJ1-2; D remains unclear. The germline V and J ends were trimmed by 4 bases and 10 bases, with 16 bases remaining between them. Looked up from germline, CDR1 is SQVTM and CDR2 is ANQGSEA. CDR3 length equals 12 residues. The CDR3 reads CSVGRSEAFYTF. CDR3 in DNA: TGCAGCGTTGGTAGGAGTGAAGCTTTCTACACCTTC.

Worth noting for this clonotype: A much larger clone sits a single nucleotide away, making a read error possible. The rearrangement links TRBV7-8 to TRBJ1-1; D may be TRBD1 (6 bases). The germline gives CDR1 SGHVS, CDR2 FQNEAQ. V shed 3 bases and J shed 5 bases, with 10 bases lying between them. The CDR3 runs 13 residues. This CDR3 reads CASSLPGATEAFF. The CDR3 bases are TGTGCCAGCAGCTTGCCGGGGGCGACTGAAGCTTTCTTT. Complete variable domain (other parts from reference TRBV7-8 and TRBJ1-1): GAGVSQSPRYKVAKRGQDVALRCDPISGHVSLFWYQQALGQGPEFLTYFQNEAQLDKSGLPSDRFFAERPEGSVSTLKIQRTQQEDSAVYLCASSLPGATEAFFGQGTRLTVV.

The chain links TRBV12-3 or TRBV12-4 to TRBJ1-2, with a tentative D call TRBD1 (5 bases). The CDR3 is 12 residues long. Between the trimmed V and J ends, which lost 4 bases and 8 bases, there was a span of 11 bases. The CDR3 DNA is TGTGCCAGCAGTTACGGCTGGGGCGGCTACACCTTC. Translated, it gives CASSYGWGGYTF.

About this clonotype: No DNA is shown, since the ends of the CDR3 on it are uncertain; the CDR3 is the one TCRdb lists. The rearrangement joins TRBV29-1 to TRBJ1-2; the D call of TRBD1 is as the table states it, not checked on the DNA. Germline CDR1 reads SQVTM; CDR2 reads ANQGSEA. The CDR3 adds up to 13 amino acids, both ends counted. The CDR3 loop is CSVGQGIGYGHTF.

In this sample, this clonotype turned up a few times. The V gene is TRBV6-9, the J gene TRBJ2-5, with TRBD2 identical over 14 bases. Germline V CDR1 and CDR2: MNHGY, SVAAGI. V lost 4 bases to trimming and J lost 5 bases; unmatched junction nucleotides: 6. The CDR3 extends over 16 amino acids. CDR3 DNA sequence: TGTGCCAGCAGTTGGTCGGGACTAGCGGGAGACGAGACCCAGTACTTC. Amino acids: CASSWSGLAGDETQYF.

This clonotype has ten or more counts. The chain carries TRBV19 and TRBJ2-2; D is ambiguous. The CDR3 loop spans 12 amino acids. The germline V and J ends were trimmed by 4 bases and 7 bases, with 7 bases remaining between them. The germline V gene has CDR1 LNHDA and CDR2 SQIVND (reference sequence). Here the CDR3 reads CASSTRGGELFF. CDR3 in DNA: TGTGCCAGTAGTACTCGTGGCGGGGAGCTGTTTTTT.

This clonotype was found a few times. The rearrangement links TRBV14 to TRBJ1-2, with 8 bases aligning to TRBD1. Trimming removed 0 bases from V and 4 bases from J; junction bases left unmatched: 7. The germline gives CDR1 SGHDN, CDR2 FVKESK. The CDR3 runs to 16 residues. The CDR3 loop reads CASSQEFSQGAYGYTF. CDR3 in DNA: TGTGCCAGCAGCCAAGAGTTTAGCCAGGGGGCCTATGGCTACACCTTC.